These 24 T cell receptor beta chains originate from one sample sequenced in a study of cytomegalovirus exposure and HLA in healthy donors. The PCR ran on 60 Vbeta and 13 Jbeta primers. The table came from immunoSEQ multiplex PCR; TCRdb's copy has only in-frame clones and leaves some out. The sample yields roughly 170,000 clones, 80% to 90% seen once. Sample: PBMCs. The receptor source for this set is a girl under 10 years old in good health and CMV-seropositive.

V and J are TRBV15 and TRBJ1-1, with TRBD1 identical over 7 bases. Per the germline V gene, CDR1 is LNHNV and CDR2 is YYDKDF (reference sequence). CDR3 length: 18 amino acids. With 4 bases clipped from V and 1 base from J, the junction kept 15 bases outside the gene matches. The CDR3 DNA follows: TGTGCCACCAGCACCGGGACAGCCAACACAGACCCGAACACTGAAGCTTTCTTT. This codes for CATSTGTANTDPNTEAFF.

The chain recombines TRBV6-6 with TRBJ1-2, with D maybe TRBD1 (6 bases). The V end lost 7 bases, the J end lost 4 bases, and 13 bases lay between the germline ends. The length of the CDR3 is 13 residues. CDR1 MNHNY and CDR2 SVGAGI come from the germline V gene (reference sequence). The CDR3 DNA reads TGTGCCAGCATCGGACAGCTTATCTATGGCTACACCTTC. Residues: CASIGQLIYGYTF.

V usage is TRBV7-9 and J usage is TRBJ1-1; 7 nucleotides match TRBD1. Trimming at V came to 1 base and at J to 4 bases, leaving 6 bases not matched to a gene. Germline V CDR1 and CDR2: SEHNR, FQNEAQ (reference sequence). The CDR3 has 15 residues. The CDR3 protein is CASSLDRQGGTEAFF. CDR3 DNA: TGTGCCAGCAGCTTAGATAGACAGGGTGGCACTGAAGCTTTCTTT.

This clone occurred a few times. The genes are TRBV6-1 and TRBJ1-5; possibly TRBD1 for D (5 bases). Germline-derived CDR1 and CDR2 are MNHNS and SASEGT. This CDR3 is built from 15 residues. V dropped 6 bases and J dropped 6 bases, with 18 bases sitting between them. The CDR3 sequence is CASSGHPGGVQPQHF. The CDR3 nucleotides are TGTGCCAGCAGCGGACACCCGGGAGGGGTTCAGCCCCAGCATTTT.

This chain joins TRBV5-1 and TRBJ2-3; TRBD2 might be the D (6 bases). Trimming pared 2 bases from V and 0 bases from J, leaving 16 bases between. The CDR3 spans 17 residues. CDR1 and CDR2 from the germline V gene are SGHRS and YFSETQ. CDR3 in DNA: TGCGCCAGCAGCTTTACAGTCGTGGCGGGAAGCACAGATACGCAGTATTTT. Protein: CASSFTVVAGSTDTQYF.

V usage is TRBV4-1 and J usage is TRBJ2-3, with TRBD2 matching 9 bases. J was trimmed by 0 bases and V by 3 bases; bases with no gene match: 19. The germline V gene has CDR1 MGHRA and CDR2 YSYEKL. CDR3 length: 21 amino acids. Here the CDR3 DNA reads TGCGCCAGCAGCCACCCCTCGCGGCCTAGCGGGGACTTGTCTAGCACAGATACGCAGTATTTT. Protein product: CASSHPSRPSGDLSSTDTQYF.

This clone was seen once. This chain uses TRBV30 with TRBJ1-2, with a possible D match to TRBD1 (6 bases). Deletions cut 2 bases from V and 8 bases from J, with 12 bases between. Per the germline V gene, CDR1 is GTSNPN and CDR2 is SVGIG (reference sequence). The length of the CDR3 is 12 residues. CDR3 region: CAWSSEDRGYTF. CDR3 coding DNA: TGTGCCTGGAGTTCAGAGGACAGAGGCTACACCTTC.

This rearrangement joins TRBV19 to TRBJ1-4, with a tentative D call TRBD1 (6 bases). Trimming shortened V by 7 bases and J by 3 bases, and 9 bases separated the two germline ends. This CDR3 is built from 13 residues. The germline V gene encodes CDR1 LNHDA and CDR2 SQIVND (reference sequence). The CDR3 here is CASTRQANEKLFF. In DNA form, the CDR3 reads TGTGCCAGTACCAGACAGGCTAATGAAAAACTGTTTTTT.

The rearrangement uses TRBV5-1 and TRBJ1-1; no clear D. The CDR3 spans 13 residues. Germline CDR1 SGHRS, CDR2 YFSETQ. The V and J ends lost 3 bases and 8 bases respectively, with 14 bases between them. The CDR3, as DNA: TGCGCCAGCAGCTCGCCTCCTACCGTAGAAGCTTTCTTT. This gives the protein CASSSPPTVEAFF. The complete variable domain, with remaining parts taken from reference TRBV5-1 and TRBJ1-1, reads KAGVTQTPRYLIKTRGQQVTLSCSPISGHRSVSWYQQTPGQGLQFLFEYFSETQRNKGNFPGRFSGRQFSNSRSEMNVSTLELGDSALYLCASSSPPTVEAFFGQGTRLTVV.

This clone was seen a handful of times. The chain employs TRBV2 and TRBJ1-2; 7 positions agree with TRBD1. J gave up 3 bases and V 5 bases, and 9 bases lay outside the gene matches. This CDR3 has 15 amino acids. Germline values: CDR1 SNHLY, CDR2 FYNNEI. The CDR3 here is CASSLPGTEDYGYTF. In DNA, the CDR3 is TGTGCCAGCAGTCTACCGGGGACAGAGGACTATGGCTACACCTTC.

This clone is a singleton in its sample. This chain joins TRBV5-4 and TRBJ2-3, with D possibly TRBD2 on 6 matching bases. Trimming removed 4 bases from V and 2 bases from J, with 14 bases in between. The CDR3 runs to 15 residues. Germline values: CDR1 SGHNT, CDR2 YYREEE (reference sequence). In nucleotides, the CDR3 is TGTGCCAGCAGCACAAGGACTAAAACCACAGATACGCAGTATTTT. It codes for CASSTRTKTTDTQYF.

The chain employs TRBV7-2 and TRBJ2-1, with 14 bases matching TRBD2. CDR3 length: 18 amino acids. V shed 0 bases and J 4 bases; nucleotides not matched to a gene: 5. Germline values: CDR1 SGHTA, CDR2 FQGNSA. The CDR3 loop is CASSLAQGLAGEYNEQFF. CDR3 DNA: TGTGCCAGCAGCTTAGCGCAGGGACTAGCGGGAGAGTACAATGAGCAGTTCTTC.

This sequence joins TRBV25-1 and TRBJ1-5; D gene unclear. V shed 4 bases and J shed 2 bases, with 12 bases lying between them. Per germline, CDR1 MGHDK and CDR2 SYGVNS. The CDR3 contains 15 residues. CDR3 sequence reads: CASSAQAYGNQPQHF. The CDR3 DNA reads as TGTGCCAGCAGTGCGCAGGCGTATGGCAATCAGCCCCAGCATTTT.

This rearrangement joins TRBV2 to TRBJ2-1, with TRBD2 as a possible D gene (5 bases). The germline V gene has CDR1 SNHLY and CDR2 FYNNEI. The CDR3 spans 12 residues. The V end lost 6 bases, the J end lost 8 bases, and 11 bases lay between the germline ends. The CDR3 spells CASRENGDEQFF. The CDR3, as DNA: TGTGCCAGCAGAGAGAACGGGGATGAGCAGTTCTTC.

The rearrangement links TRBV5-1 to TRBJ2-7; 10 nucleotides match TRBD1. The V and J ends lost 2 bases and 3 bases, in that order; junction bases with no gene match: 5. The CDR3 runs to 15 residues. Germline CDR1 and CDR2: SGHRS and YFSETQ. CDR3 sequence (DNA): TGCGCCAGCAGCTTAGGGGACAGGGGAAGCTACGAGCAGTACTTC. Its translation: CASSLGDRGSYEQYF.

V is TRBV6-1 and J is TRBJ2-2; 7 bases align to TRBD2. V lost 6 bases to trimming and J lost 5 bases; unmatched junction nucleotides: 9. Germline loops: CDR1 MNHNS, CDR2 SASEGT. This CDR3 comprises 15 residues. The CDR3 here is CASSEIGGVTGELFF. CDR3 in DNA: TGTGCCAGCAGCGAAATTGGGGGGGTGACCGGGGAGCTGTTTTTT.

The table lists this clone with a count of one. The chain recombines TRBV19 with TRBJ1-5, with TRBD1 as a possible D gene (6 bases). Germline CDR1 reads LNHDA; CDR2 reads SQIVND (reference sequence). The V gene lost 7 bases and the J gene lost 0 bases, with 10 bases spanning the gap. The CDR3 extends over 14 amino acids. Here the CDR3 reads CASKRTASNQPQHF. The CDR3 nucleotides read TGTGCCAGTAAGAGGACAGCTAGCAATCAGCCCCAGCATTTT.

The V and J genes are TRBV13 and TRBJ1-1; 9 nucleotides align to TRBD1. The CDR3 is 14 residues long. Germline CDR1 and CDR2: PRHDT and FYEKMQ (reference sequence). The ends lost 6 bases at V and 5 bases at J; junction bases unmatched: 7. The CDR3 nucleotides are TGTGCCAGCAGTCCACAGGGGGCCCGGACTGAAGCTTTCTTT. As protein: CASSPQGARTEAFF. Using reference TRBV13 and TRBJ1-1 for the parts outside the CDR3, the full variable domain is AAGVIQSPRHLIKEKRETATLKCYPIPRHDTVYWYQQGPGQDPQFLISFYEKMQSDKGSIPDRFSAQQFSDYHSELNMSSLELGDSALYFCASSPQGARTEAFFGQGTRLTVV.

The CDR3 DNA is TGTGCCAGCAGTTACTCGATACGCAGGGATCAAAAACTGTTTTTT. Translation: CASSYSIRRDQKLFF. The rearrangement uses TRBV6-5 and TRBJ1-4; weak D call: TRBD1 (5 bases). Looked up from germline, CDR1 is MNHEY and CDR2 is SVGAGI. CDR3 length: 15 amino acids. Trimming removed 0 bases at V and 9 bases at J, with 14 bases between.

The chain joins TRBV4-2 to TRBJ2-1; D uncertain. Per the germline V gene, CDR1 is LGHNA and CDR2 is YNFKEQ. The CDR3 runs to 15 residues. Trimming removed 0 bases from V and 0 bases from J, with 6 bases in between. DNA for the CDR3: TGTGCCAGCAGCCAAGATCCGAGCTCCTACAATGAGCAGTTCTTC. This encodes CASSQDPSSYNEQFF.

CDR3 sequence reads: CASSVDHQGLAGPQYF. The DNA for the CDR3 is TGTGCCAGCAGCGTAGACCACCAGGGACTAGCGGGACCTCAGTACTTC. The chain couples TRBV9 to TRBJ2-7; 13 bases are shared with TRBD2. The CDR3 sequence is 16 residues long. The V gene's germline CDR1 is SGDLS and CDR2 YYNGEE. The trim removed 0 bases at V and 10 bases at J, leaving 10 bases unmatched.

The chain recombines TRBV27 with TRBJ1-4, with a tentative D call TRBD1 (6 bases). The CDR3 consists of 12 residues. Germline-derived CDR1 and CDR2 are MNHEY and SMNVEV (reference sequence). Trimming removed 5 bases from V and 12 bases from J, with 13 bases in between. The chain's CDR3 is CASSVTGSELFF. CDR3 nucleotide sequence: TGTGCCAGCAGTGTGACAGGTTCTGAACTGTTTTTT.

The genes are TRBV11-2 and TRBJ2-7; maybe TRBD1 (6 bases). CDR3 length: 12 amino acids. The germline CDR1 and CDR2 sequences are SGHAT and FQNNGV. Deletions cut 5 bases from V and 4 bases from J, with 9 bases between. The CDR3 coding sequence is TGTGCCAGCAGCCTACAGGGATACGAGCAGTACTTC. It translates to CASSLQGYEQYF. Full variable domain (missing parts from reference TRBV11-2 and TRBJ2-7): EAGVAQSPRYKIIEKRQSVAFWCNPISGHATLYWYQQILGQGPKLLIQFQNNGVVDDSQLPKDRFSAERLKGVDSTLKIQPAKLEDSAVYLCASSLQGYEQYFGPGTRLTVT.

Comment on this clone: The sample carries other DNA sequences with the same CDR3. V is TRBV5-4 and J is TRBJ1-1; no clear D gene. The CDR3 extends over 14 amino acids. Germline loops: CDR1 SGHNT, CDR2 YYREEE (reference sequence). With 0 bases removed from V and 10 bases from J, the gap between germline ends came to 16 bases. CDR3 in DNA: TGTGCCAGCAGCTTGGGGGGAGGGAGATCGGCAGCTTTCTTT. Its translation is CASSLGGGRSAAFF.